Following are 27 T cell receptor beta chains from one sample sequenced in a study of blood T cell repertoires in COVID-19. The data were produced by immunoSEQ multiplex PCR, yet TCRdb's version contains in-frame clones alone and is incomplete. There are hundreds of thousands of clones in the sample; roughly 80% occur only once, and about 10% lies in the top ten. The material sequenced was peripheral blood. Receptors were obtained from a man of 80 years or more with acute or convalescent COVID-19.

V and J are TRBV4-1 and TRBJ2-7; 9 positions agree with TRBD2. Germline-derived CDR1 and CDR2 are MGHRA and YSYEKL. The CDR3 has 15 residues. V lost 1 base and J lost 6; bases outside the gene matches: 7. CDR3 amino acids: CASSQGISGSGEQYF. CDR3 sequence (DNA): TGCGCCAGCAGCCAAGGAATTAGCGGGAGTGGCGAGCAGTACTTC.

The V and J genes are TRBV5-1 and TRBJ1-1; tentative D call: TRBD1 (6 bases). Trimming took off 3 bases at V and 3 bases at J, with 9 bases between the two ends. This CDR3 has 13 residues. Germline V gene sequence: CDR1 SGHRS, CDR2 YFSETQ. For the CDR3, the DNA is TGCGCCAGCAGCTCCGACAGGTACACTGAAGCTTTCTTT. Residues: CASSSDRYTEAFF.

This clone was detected only once. The V gene is TRBV5-1, the J gene TRBJ2-7, with 13 bases matching TRBD2. Germline trimming cut 4 bases from V and 3 bases from J; bases unmatched to any gene: 4. The germline V gene encodes CDR1 SGHRS and CDR2 YFSETQ. This CDR3 spans 15 amino acids. Written as DNA, the CDR3 is TGCGCCAGCAGCACGGGACTAGCGGGGCACTACGAGCAGTACTTC. As protein: CASSTGLAGHYEQYF.

This clone was seen just once. This sequence joins TRBV12-5 and TRBJ2-2, with TRBD2 identical over 8 bases. Germline V gene lookup returns CDR1 LGHNT and CDR2 FRNRAP. Trimming at V came to 5 bases and at J to 3 bases, leaving 8 bases not matched to a gene. The CDR3 contains 16 residues. In nucleotides, the CDR3 is TGTGCTAGTGGTCCCCCCGGGGGGGAGGACACCGGGGAGCTGTTTTTT. Amino acids: CASGPPGGEDTGELFF. Filled out from reference TRBV12-5 and TRBJ2-2, the complete variable domain reads DARVTQTPRHKVTEMGQEVTMRCQPILGHNTVFWYRQTMMQGLELLAYFRNRAPLDDSGMPKDRFSAEMPDATLATLKIQPSEPRDSAVYFCASGPPGGEDTGELFFGEGSRLTVL.

This chain connects TRBV28 to TRBJ1-4; D perhaps matches TRBD1 (5 bases). In germline, CDR1 is MDHEN, CDR2 SYDVKM. This CDR3 is 14 amino acids long. Trimming shortened V by 6 bases and J by 8 bases, and 16 bases separated the two germline ends. The CDR3 sequence: CASSPWRRGEKLFF. The CDR3, as DNA: TGTGCCAGCAGCCCGTGGCGAAGGGGAGAAAAACTGTTTTTT.

This clone has just a few counts. V is TRBV7-2 and J is TRBJ1-2; D remains unclear. There are 13 residues in the CDR3. V was shortened by 5 bases and J by 4 bases, with 11 bases between the two germline ends. In germline, CDR1 is SGHTA, CDR2 FQGNSA. CDR3 protein: CASSPGPLYGYTF. CDR3 DNA: TGTGCCAGCAGCCCAGGCCCTCTCTATGGCTACACCTTC.

With respect to this clone: Distinct nucleotide sequences in the sample also encode this CDR3. The genes are TRBV6-5 and TRBJ1-3; D perhaps matches TRBD1 (6 bases). Germline V lookup: CDR1 MNHEY, CDR2 SVGAGI. V lost 6 bases to trimming and J lost 4 bases, with 10 bases between them. This CDR3 spans 13 amino acids. The CDR3 bases are TGTGCCAGCAGACAGGGATCGGGAAACACCATATATTTT. Translated, it gives CASRQGSGNTIYF.

The rearrangement uses TRBV30 and TRBJ1-2, with TRBD1 identical over 8 bases. The CDR3 extends over 13 amino acids. Germline V gene lookup returns CDR1 GTSNPN and CDR2 SVGIG (reference sequence). V shed 0 bases and J 6 bases; nucleotides not matched to a gene: 3. CDR3 nucleotides: TGTGCCTGGAGTGTAAACAGGGGGAATGGCTACACCTTC. As protein: CAWSVNRGNGYTF.

This clone was seen a few times. The chain employs TRBV3-1 (or the pseudogene TRBV3-2) and TRBJ2-7, with 15 bases fitting TRBD2. The V segment lost 3 bases and the J segment 2 bases; nucleotides outside the gene matches: 8. Germline lookup yields CDR1 LGHDT and CDR2 YNNKEL (reference sequence). There are 18 residues in the CDR3. CDR3 sequence reads: CASSQGTSGRLSTYEQYF. The CDR3 DNA reads as TGTGCCAGCAGCCAGGGGACTAGCGGGAGGTTGTCGACCTACGAGCAGTACTTC.

In its sample, this clone was seen once. The rearrangement joins TRBV19 to TRBJ2-4; 12 nucleotides line up with TRBD1. This CDR3 spans 17 amino acids. The V gene's germline CDR1 is LNHDA and CDR2 SQIVND (reference sequence). Trimming at V came to 5 bases and at J to 8 bases, leaving 13 bases not matched to a gene. The CDR3 sequence is CASSPRLGQGARDIQYF. As DNA, the CDR3 is TGTGCCAGTAGTCCCCGCCTGGGACAGGGGGCGAGGGACATTCAGTACTTC.

This clone came up once. The V call is TRBV5-1, the J call TRBJ1-6; 9 bases are a match to TRBD1. V dropped 4 bases and J dropped 4; count of bases not matched to a gene: 18. CDR1 is SGHRS, CDR2 YFSETQ, per germline. CDR3 length: 20 amino acids. CDR3: CASSRVPGQGHQGYNSPLHF. DNA for the CDR3: TGCGCCAGCAGCCGAGTTCCGGGACAGGGCCATCAAGGGTATAATTCACCCCTCCACTTT.

The chain employs TRBV6-1 and TRBJ2-7; D gene uncertain. Deletions cut 2 bases from V and 0 bases from J, with 8 bases between. From germline, CDR1 is MNHNS and CDR2 SASEGT. The CDR3 consists of 14 residues. The CDR3 is CASSEMGSSYEQYF. Written as DNA, the CDR3 is TGTGCCAGCAGTGAAATGGGCAGCTCCTACGAGCAGTACTTC.

The rearrangement links TRBV29-1 to TRBJ2-2; D may be TRBD2 (7 bases). The CDR3 runs to 14 residues. Germline V gene sequence: CDR1 SQVTM, CDR2 ANQGSEA. The chain's CDR3 is CSAWGGVGPGELFF. CDR3 nucleotides: TGCAGTGCATGGGGGGGCGTAGGCCCCGGGGAGCTGTTTTTT.

The chain is built from TRBV13 and TRBJ1-4; D is uncertain. This CDR3 has 15 amino acids. Germline loops: CDR1 PRHDT, CDR2 FYEKMQ (reference sequence). Trimming shortened V by 0 bases and J by 3 bases, and 8 bases separated the two germline ends. The CDR3 is CASSLGGRANEKLFF. The CDR3 nucleotides are TGTGCCAGCAGCTTAGGGGGGAGGGCTAATGAAAAACTGTTTTTT.

The rearrangement joins TRBV25-1 to TRBJ1-3; D might be TRBD1 (6 bases). Looked up from germline, CDR1 is MGHDK and CDR2 is SYGVNS. This CDR3 region has 15 residues. V was shortened by 1 base and J by 2 bases, with 9 bases between the two germline ends. The CDR3 DNA is TGTGCCAGCAGTGAATTCGGGGGGCCTGGAAACACCATATATTTT. As protein: CASSEFGGPGNTIYF.

This clone was observed a few times. V gene TRBV5-4 combines with J gene TRBJ2-7; 8 nucleotides agree with TRBD2. CDR1 and CDR2 (germline): SGHNT, YYREEE (reference sequence). This CDR3 comprises 14 residues. Written as DNA, the CDR3 is TGTGCTTATCGATCGGGAGGGGGGATCAACGAGCAGTACTTC. Translation: CAYRSGGGINEQYF.

The V gene is TRBV28, the J gene TRBJ2-1; the D gene is possibly TRBD1 (5 bases). Trimming took off 7 bases at V and 9 bases at J, with 16 bases between the two ends. The germline CDR1 and CDR2 sequences are MDHEN and SYDVKM. The CDR3 length is 13 residues. This CDR3 is CASMVGRVAEQFF. DNA of the CDR3: TGTGCCAGCATGGTGGGCAGGGTGGCTGAGCAGTTCTTC.

The chain couples TRBV27 to TRBJ2-5; D gene unclear. Trimming cost V 5 bases and J 4 bases, with 11 bases left between them. The length of the CDR3 is 13 residues. Germline CDR1 is MNHEY and CDR2 is SMNVEV (reference sequence). DNA for the CDR3: TGTGCCAGCAGTCCTAGATACGGAGAGACCCAGTACTTC. Its protein is CASSPRYGETQYF.

The chain joins TRBV19 to TRBJ1-1; D is undetermined. The germline V gene has CDR1 LNHDA and CDR2 SQIVND (reference sequence). V lost 6 bases and J 1 base, leaving 12 bases between the germline ends. The CDR3 covers 14 residues. CDR3 sequence: CASRPEPRNTEAFF. In DNA, the CDR3 is TGTGCCAGTAGGCCAGAACCTAGGAACACTGAAGCTTTCTTT.

The gene calls are TRBV18 and TRBJ2-7, with 13 bases lining up with TRBD2. The ends lost 4 bases at V and 0 bases at J; junction bases unmatched: 6. Germline CDR1 and CDR2: KGHSH and LQKENI. The length of the CDR3 is 17 residues. Here the CDR3 DNA reads TGTGCCAGCTCACGGACTAGCGGGAGCTCAAGCTCCTACGAGCAGTACTTC. Translated: CASSRTSGSSSSYEQYF.

The chain joins TRBV11-3 to TRBJ2-3, with TRBD1 matching over 11 bases. V trimming: 4 bases; J trimming: 2 bases; junction bases outside the gene matches: 5. The CDR3 length is 16 residues. In germline, CDR1 is SGHNT, CDR2 YENEEA. In nucleotides, the CDR3 is TGTGCCAGCAGCTCAACCGGACAGGGGGCCACAGATACGCAGTATTTT. This translates into CASSSTGQGATDTQYF.

A few counts support this clone. The V and J genes are TRBV7-8 and TRBJ2-7; maybe TRBD1 (6 bases). This CDR3 region has 15 residues. Germline lookup yields CDR1 SGHVS and CDR2 FQNEAQ. Trimming took off 4 bases at V and 3 bases at J, with 16 bases between the two ends. CDR3 region: CASSSTHGTNYEQYF. The CDR3 region has the DNA TGTGCCAGCAGCTCCACCCACGGGACAAACTACGAGCAGTACTTC.

The V and J genes are TRBV19 and TRBJ2-2; D remains ambiguous. The CDR3 is 15 residues long. Germline assignment: CDR1 LNHDA and CDR2 SQIVND (reference sequence). Trimming took 3 bases from V and 5 from J, leaving 13 bases between them. The CDR3 region is CASSIPKRRTGELFF. Here the CDR3 DNA reads TGTGCCAGTAGTATCCCCAAAAGGAGAACCGGGGAGCTGTTTTTT.

The genes are TRBV28 and TRBJ2-7; a possible D gene is TRBD1 (5 bases). CDR1 is MDHEN and CDR2 is SYDVKM in the germline V gene. The CDR3 spans 14 residues. V lost 6 bases and J 9 bases, leaving 21 bases between the germline ends. The CDR3 sequence: CASRPGQATSWQYF. DNA for the CDR3: TGTGCCAGCAGACCCGGACAAGCGACCTCCTGGCAGTACTTC. The full variable domain, its missing parts supplied by reference TRBV28 and TRBJ2-7, is DVKVTQSSRYLVKRTGEKVFLECVQDMDHENMFWYRQDPGLGLRLIYFSYDVKMKEKGDIPEGYSVSREKKERFSLILESASTNQTSMYLCASRPGQATSWQYFGPGTRLTVT.

The chain links TRBV7-2 to TRBJ1-6; 8 bases align to TRBD1. The trim removed 3 bases at V and 11 bases at J, leaving 9 bases unmatched. Per germline, CDR1 SGHTA and CDR2 FQGNSA. This CDR3 comprises 15 residues. In nucleotides, the CDR3 is TGTGCCAGCAGCTTTAGGACAGGGAGGGGAACACCCCTCCACTTT. It specifies CASSFRTGRGTPLHF.

This clone was recorded at least ten times. The gene calls are TRBV18 and TRBJ1-3; possibly TRBD1 for D (6 bases). V lost 5 bases to trimming and J lost 0 bases, with 11 bases between them. CDR1 KGHSH and CDR2 LQKENI come from the germline V gene. The CDR3 covers 15 residues. The CDR3 loop reads CASSKTGSSGNTIYF. DNA of the CDR3: TGTGCCAGCTCAAAGACAGGTTCCTCTGGAAACACCATATATTTT.

The V gene is TRBV24-1, the J gene TRBJ1-1; TRBD1 aligns across 8 bases. Trimming removed 1 base from V and 1 base from J; junction bases left unmatched: 16. The CDR3 covers 20 residues. Germline lookup yields CDR1 KGHDR and CDR2 SFDVKD. CDR3 sequence: CATSDFVVGDRQGRNTEAFF. The CDR3 nucleotides are TGTGCCACCAGTGATTTCGTCGTCGGGGATAGACAGGGGCGGAACACTGAAGCTTTCTTT.